This record concerns one T cell receptor beta chain sequence. These data originate in a study of cytomegalovirus exposure and HLA in healthy donors. The PCR made use of 60 Vbeta and 13 Jbeta primers. Clones were sequenced by immunoSEQ multiplex PCR, and TCRdb holds only the in-frame ones, with some missing. Among some 130,000 clones listed, approximately 89% were seen once. This TCR derives from a woman aged 30 to 39 in good health and CMV-seropositive. Sample: PBMCs.

CDR3 loop: CASSWVSSGTEAFF. CDR3 coding DNA: TGTGCCAGCAGTTGGGTCAGTTCGGGCACTGAAGCTTTCTTT. This sequence joins TRBV6-5 and TRBJ1-1; D is undetermined. V dropped 4 bases and J dropped 4 bases, with 13 bases sitting between them. Looked up from germline, CDR1 is MNHEY and CDR2 is SVGAGI. The CDR3 is 14 amino acids.